One sample yielded the 18 T cell receptor beta chains listed below, sequenced in a study of blood T cell repertoires in COVID-19. Generated by immunoSEQ multiplex PCR, the TCRdb table keeps only in-frame clones and is missing some. This sample has 400,000 to 450,000 clones, with around 89% found just once. Sequencing was carried out using peripheral blood. The receptors derive from a woman aged 45-60 years with COVID-19, enrolled during active disease.

This chain joins TRBV5-1 and TRBJ2-7; 8 bases are shared with TRBD1. Per the germline V gene, CDR1 is SGHRS and CDR2 is YFSETQ. The CDR3 has 15 residues. V trimming: 0 bases; J trimming: 2 bases; junction bases outside the gene matches: 4. CDR3 sequence (DNA): TGCGCCAGCAGCTTGGATACAGGGGGACCCTACGAGCAGTACTTC. This gives the protein CASSLDTGGPYEQYF.

This clone was observed a few times. J is TRBJ1-1 and V is TRBV27, with a tentative D call TRBD1 (5 bases). This CDR3 is built from 14 residues. Germline V lookup: CDR1 MNHEY, CDR2 SMNVEV (reference sequence). Trimming pared 0 bases from V and 9 bases from J, leaving 14 bases between. CDR3 in DNA: TGTGCCAGCAGTTTATCGCGCGACAGACTTAAAGCTTTCTTT. Its protein is CASSLSRDRLKAFF.

The chain employs TRBV19 and TRBJ2-1, with TRBD1 as a possible D gene (6 bases). This CDR3 has 14 amino acids. V gave up 5 bases and J gave up 9 bases, with 17 bases separating them. The germline CDR1 and CDR2 sequences are LNHDA and SQIVND (reference sequence). The CDR3 DNA reads as TGTGCCAGTAGTGAAGGACAGATGACGGGTGAGCAGTTCTTC. This translates into CASSEGQMTGEQFF.

The chain joins TRBV10-1 to TRBJ1-1; a possible D gene is TRBD1 (5 bases). V lost 3 bases, J lost 1 base, and 9 bases lay in between. Germline CDR1 and CDR2: WNHNN and SYGVQD (reference sequence). The CDR3 is 14 amino acids. CDR3 protein: CASSDQGENTEAFF. CDR3 sequence (DNA): TGCGCCAGCAGTGACCAGGGTGAGAACACTGAAGCTTTCTTT.

V and J are TRBV5-6 and TRBJ2-1, with TRBD1 identical over 12 bases. Germline lookup yields CDR1 SGHDT and CDR2 YYEEEE. This CDR3 region has 15 residues. J gave up 6 bases and V 4 bases, and 5 bases lay outside the gene matches. CDR3 DNA: TGTGCCAGCAGCCCTGGGACAGGGGGCCGCAATGAGCAGTTCTTC. Encoded protein: CASSPGTGGRNEQFF.

The chain recombines TRBV6-6 with TRBJ2-5; 14 bases fit TRBD2. Germline trimming cut 4 bases from V and 4 bases from J; bases unmatched to any gene: 5. From germline, CDR1 is MNHNY and CDR2 SVGAGI (reference sequence). This CDR3 has 16 amino acids. In nucleotides, the CDR3 is TGTGCCAGCAGTTCTCCTGGGACTAGCGGGGGAGAGACCCAGTACTTC. Protein: CASSSPGTSGGETQYF.

V is TRBV6-2 or TRBV6-3 and J is TRBJ2-1; 10 bases agree with TRBD2. The germline gives CDR1 MNHEY, CDR2 SVGEGT. The CDR3 extends over 14 amino acids. With 3 bases clipped from V and 7 bases from J, the junction kept 3 bases outside the gene matches. The CDR3 DNA follows: TGTGCCAGCAGTTATACTAGCGGGGCGAATGAGCAGTTCTTC. Amino acid sequence: CASSYTSGANEQFF.

This sequence joins TRBV5-5 and TRBJ1-1; weak D call: TRBD1 (6 bases). In germline, CDR1 is SGHKS, CDR2 YYEKEE (reference sequence). V shed 0 bases and J shed 7 bases, with 13 bases lying between them. This CDR3 comprises 14 residues. The CDR3 here is CASSLGSGVGEAFF. Here the CDR3 DNA reads TGTGCCAGCAGCTTGGGTTCAGGGGTGGGTGAAGCTTTCTTT.

The chain uses TRBV10-1 and TRBJ2-7; D call uncertain. Deletions cut 0 bases from V and 2 bases from J, with 5 bases between. The germline V gene encodes CDR1 WNHNN and CDR2 SYGVQD (reference sequence). This CDR3 is built from 13 residues. CDR3 in amino acids: CASSESGTYEQYF. CDR3 DNA sequence: TGCGCCAGCAGTGAGTCCGGTACCTACGAGCAGTACTTC.

This clone has only one observation. The chain couples TRBV10-2 to TRBJ2-6; TRBD1 matches 7 bases. The CDR3 loop spans 18 amino acids. CDR1 is WSHSY and CDR2 is SAAADI in the germline V gene. V was pared by 6 bases and J by 2 bases, with 13 bases of the junction left unmatched. CDR3 in amino acids: CASSQQGPPMAGANVLTF. The CDR3, as DNA: TGCGCCAGCAGCCAACAGGGGCCTCCAATGGCTGGGGCCAACGTCCTGACTTTC.

The rearrangement links TRBV6-2 or TRBV6-3 to TRBJ1-1; a weak D match, TRBD1 (6 bases). Germline lookup yields CDR1 MNHEY and CDR2 SVGEGT. The CDR3 is 13 amino acids. The germline V and J ends were trimmed by 5 bases and 3 bases, with 10 bases remaining between them. The CDR3 nucleotides read TGTGCCAGCAGTCCGCAGGGGTACACTGAAGCTTTCTTT. It codes for CASSPQGYTEAFF.

This clone was seen once. An end of the junction does not agree with germline; a read error may underlie this. CDR3 DNA: TGCAGTGCTGGGCTTCTTGGGGAGCCGTTTTTT. Amino acid sequence: CSAGLLGEPFF. V and J are TRBV20-1 and TRBJ2-2, with a weak D call TRBD2 (5 bases). The germline V gene has CDR1 DFQATT and CDR2 SNEGSKA (reference sequence). CDR3 length equals 11 residues.

V usage is TRBV24-1 and J usage is TRBJ1-2, with a possible D match to TRBD1 (5 bases). Germline values: CDR1 KGHDR, CDR2 SFDVKD. V was clipped by 9 bases and J by 3 bases, with 13 bases between them. The CDR3 extends over 13 amino acids. This CDR3 reads CATGGGADYGYTF. The CDR3 nucleotides read TGTGCCACCGGAGGAGGGGCTGACTATGGCTACACCTTC.

The gene calls are TRBV30 and TRBJ1-3; D not resolved. V gave up 0 bases and J gave up 1 base, with 10 bases separating them. CDR1 GTSNPN and CDR2 SVGIG come from the germline V gene (reference sequence). The CDR3 loop spans 15 amino acids. The CDR3 region has the DNA TGTGCCTGGAGTGTACTTTCGGGTTCTGGAAACACCATATATTTT. Its protein is CAWSVLSGSGNTIYF. The full variable domain, its missing parts supplied by reference TRBV30 and TRBJ1-3, is SQTIHQWPATLVQPVGSPLSLECTVEGTSNPNLYWYRQAAGRGLQLLFYSVGIGQISSEVPQNLSASRPQDRQFILSSKKLLLSDSGFYLCAWSVLSGSGNTIYFGEGSWLTVV.

In the case of this clone: Other DNA sequences in the same sample also yield this CDR3. The chain employs TRBV18 and TRBJ1-1; D remains unclear. V was trimmed by 3 bases and J by 1 base, leaving 6 bases between them. Per the germline V gene, CDR1 is KGHSH and CDR2 is LQKENI. The CDR3 length is 13 residues. CDR3 bases: TGTGCCAGCTCACCTGACAAGAACACTGAAGCTTTCTTT. Its translation is CASSPDKNTEAFF. Full variable domain (rest looked up from reference TRBV18 and TRBJ1-1): NAGVMQNPRHLVRRRGQEARLRCSPMKGHSHVYWYRQLPEEGLKFMVYLQKENIIDESGMPKERFSAEFPKEGPSILRIQQVVRGDSAAYFCASSPDKNTEAFFGQGTRLTVV.

A remark on this clone: The identical CDR3 is also encoded by other nucleotide sequences in the sample. This chain joins TRBV5-8 and TRBJ2-5; tentative D call: TRBD2 (6 bases). The CDR3 is 13 amino acids. The V gene's germline CDR1 is SGHTS and CDR2 YDEGEE. V was shortened by 1 base and J by 5 bases, with 9 bases between the two germline ends. This CDR3 is CASSLRGTETQYF. The CDR3 DNA sequence: TGTGCCAGCAGCTTGCGCGGGACCGAGACCCAGTACTTC.

The chain's CDR3 is CASSSPDRGWRTDTQYF. The CDR3 nucleotides read TGTGCCAGCAGCTCCCCGGACAGGGGGTGGAGAACAGATACGCAGTATTTT. V gene TRBV11-2 combines with J gene TRBJ2-3; 10 bases map to TRBD1. The CDR3 consists of 17 residues. Germline-derived CDR1 and CDR2 are SGHAT and FQNNGV. The J segment lost 3 bases and the V segment lost 4 bases, leaving 10 bases of the junction unmatched.

The count of this clone is one. The gene calls are TRBV11-2 and TRBJ2-5; 11 bases match TRBD2. CDR1 and CDR2 from the germline V gene are SGHAT and FQNNGV. This CDR3 spans 17 amino acids. The junction had 11 bases not matched to a gene; V was cut back by 3 bases and J by 5 bases. The CDR3 region is CASSFTSGGWLQETQYF. The CDR3 bases are TGTGCCAGCAGCTTTACTAGCGGGGGTTGGCTGCAGGAGACCCAGTACTTC. The entire variable domain, with the rest obtained from reference TRBV11-2 and TRBJ2-5, is as follows: EAGVAQSPRYKIIEKRQSVAFWCNPISGHATLYWYQQILGQGPKLLIQFQNNGVVDDSQLPKDRFSAERLKGVDSTLKIQPAKLEDSAVYLCASSFTSGGWLQETQYFGPGTRLLVL.